The rows below give T cell receptor beta chains drawn from one sample of a study of shared clonotypes between healthy human individuals. Sequenced by immunoSEQ multiplex PCR; TCRdb stores in-frame clones only, minus some. The sample has under 1,100,000 clones, 70% to 80% seen once. The source material was memory CD4+ T cells sorted from blood. The receptor set was obtained from a man younger than 35 in good health. The CDR3 runs from the conserved cysteine through the conserved F or W. A D gene is named only where the DNA matches it firmly.

d_gene	v_gene	j_gene	CDR3aa
TRBD2	TRBV29-1	TRBJ2-1	CSGTAGGLYNEQFF
NA	TRBV11-2	TRBJ1-6	CASSSLGGNSPLHF
TRBD2	TRBV9	TRBJ2-3	CASSPQGLAGGFTDTQYF
NA	TRBV5-8	TRBJ1-5	CASSLAPGVYQPQHF
NA	TRBV15	TRBJ2-3	CATSRGGAVSTDTQYF
TRBD1	TRBV5-1	TRBJ2-7	CASSFPETGRTYEQYF
NA	TRBV6-5	TRBJ1-1	CASSYEGPNTEAFF
NA	TRBV18	TRBJ2-7	CASSEQGNEQYF
NA	TRBV20-1	TRBJ1-2	CSATQSGYTF
TRBD1	TRBV7-9	TRBJ2-7	CASSLRGTGLNYEQYF
NA	TRBV9	TRBJ1-1	CASSPNGNTEAFF
NA	TRBV5-6	TRBJ1-6	CASSFRGYNSPLHF
NA	TRBV2	TRBJ1-1	CASSVQTMNTEAFF
NA	TRBV7-8	TRBJ1-4	CASSREGVVEKLFF
NA	TRBV10-3	TRBJ2-7	CAISDGQGGTKQYF
NA	TRBV2	TRBJ2-2	CASSEVGWQGNTGELFF
NA	TRBV14	TRBJ1-1	CASSQFHLNTEAFF
TRBD2	TRBV10-3	TRBJ2-1	CAIGTSGPGGQFF
NA	TRBV5-8	TRBJ2-7	CASSPSYEQYF
NA	TRBV6-5	TRBJ2-3	CASSYRGSSTDTQYF
NA	TRBV21-1	TRBJ1-5	CATSPLTGQGAHSNQPQHF
TRBD1	TRBV28	TRBJ1-5	CASSLGDSHQPQHF